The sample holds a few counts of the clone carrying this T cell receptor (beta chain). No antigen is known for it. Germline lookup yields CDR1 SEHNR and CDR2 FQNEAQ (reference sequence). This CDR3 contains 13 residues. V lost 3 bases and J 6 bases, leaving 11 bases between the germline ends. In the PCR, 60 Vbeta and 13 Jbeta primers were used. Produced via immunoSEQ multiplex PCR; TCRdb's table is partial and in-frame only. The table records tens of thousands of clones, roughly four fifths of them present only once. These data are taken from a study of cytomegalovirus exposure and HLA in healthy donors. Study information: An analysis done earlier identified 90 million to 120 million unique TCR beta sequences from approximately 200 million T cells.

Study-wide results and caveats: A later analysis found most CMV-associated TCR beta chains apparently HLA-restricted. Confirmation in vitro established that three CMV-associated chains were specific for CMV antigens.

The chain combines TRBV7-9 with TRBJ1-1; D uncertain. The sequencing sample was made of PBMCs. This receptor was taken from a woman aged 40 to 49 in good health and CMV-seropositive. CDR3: CASSLLDGPEAFF. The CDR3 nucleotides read TGTGCCAGCAGCTTGTTGGATGGGCCTGAAGCTTTCTTT. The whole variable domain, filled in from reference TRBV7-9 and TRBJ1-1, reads DTGVSQNPRHKITKRGQNVTFRCDPISEHNRLYWYRQTLGQGPEFLTYFQNEAQLEKSRLLSDRFSAERPKGSFSTLEIQRTEQGDSAMYLCASSLLDGPEAFFGQGTRLTVV.